This paragraph covers one TCR beta chain sequence. Recruitment covered 25 or so US areas and drew participants whose ages spanned roughly 18 to 100 years. The study assigned cohorts using participant-reported clinical history. The data originate from a study of blood T cell repertoires in COVID-19. Study in general: T cells, B-cell-depleted T cells, or PBMCs supplied cDNA or gDNA.

V gave up 4 bases and J gave up 3 bases, with 16 bases separating them. The CDR3 loop spans 15 amino acids. CDR1 is LGHDT and CDR2 is YNNKEL in the germline V gene (reference sequence). Libraries were prepared by immunoSEQ multiplex PCR; TCRdb keeps only in-frame clonotypes and omits some of them. The sample has 200,000 to 250,000 clones, roughly 89% seen once. This TCR came from a man in his late teens or twenties with acute COVID-19. The specimen sequenced was PBMCs or T cells enriched from blood (not recorded which). V is TRBV3-1 (or the pseudogene TRBV3-2) and J is TRBJ2-7; D might be TRBD2 (7 bases). The CDR3 loop reads CASSLGGPSIYEQYF. CDR3 bases: TGTGCCAGCAGCCTGGGGGGGCCGAGTATCTACGAGCAGTACTTC.